This TCR beta chain was identified during a study of cytomegalovirus exposure and HLA in healthy donors. Findings and limits, study-wide: Analysis was performed later, and it showed HLA-associated TCR beta chains to be more clonally expanded than equally common others.

Germline CDR1 reads SGHKS; CDR2 reads YYEKEE (reference sequence). CDR3 length: 15 residues. Trimming removed 0 bases at V and 4 bases at J, with 13 bases between. Both 60 Vbeta primers and 13 Jbeta primers went into the PCR. TCRdb's copy holds only in-frame clones and misses some; the assay was immunoSEQ multiplex PCR. In the table there are about 160,000 clones, roughly 80% of which are singletons. This clone appeared a few times. Antigen specificity is unknown. The receptor was derived from a woman in her fifties or sixties in good health and CMV-seronegative. Sample: PBMCs. The chain combines TRBV5-5 with TRBJ2-5; D is ambiguous. This CDR3 reads CASSLGSGVIETQYF. CDR3 nucleotide sequence: TGTGCCAGCAGCTTGGGGTCGGGTGTAATAGAGACCCAGTACTTC.